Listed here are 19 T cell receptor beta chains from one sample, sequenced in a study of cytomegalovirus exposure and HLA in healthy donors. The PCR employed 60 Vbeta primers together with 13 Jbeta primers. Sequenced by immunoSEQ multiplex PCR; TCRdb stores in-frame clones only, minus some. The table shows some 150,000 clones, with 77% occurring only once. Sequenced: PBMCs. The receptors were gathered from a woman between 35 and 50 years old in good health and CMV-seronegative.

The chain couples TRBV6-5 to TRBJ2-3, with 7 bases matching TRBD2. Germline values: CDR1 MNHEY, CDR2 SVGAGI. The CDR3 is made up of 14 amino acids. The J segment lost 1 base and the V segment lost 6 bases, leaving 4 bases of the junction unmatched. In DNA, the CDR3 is TGTGCCAGCAGAATAAGCGGGGGCACAGATACGCAGTATTTT. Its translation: CASRISGGTDTQYF.

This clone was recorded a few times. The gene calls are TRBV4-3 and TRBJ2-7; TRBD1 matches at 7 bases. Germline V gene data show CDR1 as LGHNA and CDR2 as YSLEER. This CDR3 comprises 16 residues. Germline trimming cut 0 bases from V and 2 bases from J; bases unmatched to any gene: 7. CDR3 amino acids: CASSQDWDSMAYEQYF. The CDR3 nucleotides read TGCGCCAGCAGCCAAGATTGGGACAGTATGGCCTACGAGCAGTACTTC.

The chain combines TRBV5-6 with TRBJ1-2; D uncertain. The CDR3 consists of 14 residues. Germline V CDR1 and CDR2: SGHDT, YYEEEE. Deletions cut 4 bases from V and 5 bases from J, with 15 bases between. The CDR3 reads CASSQDKRIYGYTF. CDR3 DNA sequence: TGTGCCAGCAGCCAAGATAAGAGGATATATGGCTACACCTTC.

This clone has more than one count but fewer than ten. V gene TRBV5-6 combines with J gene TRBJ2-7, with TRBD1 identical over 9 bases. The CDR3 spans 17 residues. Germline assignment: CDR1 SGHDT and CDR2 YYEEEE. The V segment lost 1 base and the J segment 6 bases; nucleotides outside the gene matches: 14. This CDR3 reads CASSLLGAGTGKSEQYF. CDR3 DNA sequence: TGTGCCAGCAGCTTGTTAGGGGCCGGGACAGGGAAGTCCGAGCAGTACTTC.

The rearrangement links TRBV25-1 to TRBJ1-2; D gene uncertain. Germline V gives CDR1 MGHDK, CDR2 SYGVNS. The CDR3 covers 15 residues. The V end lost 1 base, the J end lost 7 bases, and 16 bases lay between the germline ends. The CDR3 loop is CASSESGNDLGGYTF. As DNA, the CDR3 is TGTGCCAGCAGTGAATCTGGCAACGACTTGGGTGGCTACACCTTC.

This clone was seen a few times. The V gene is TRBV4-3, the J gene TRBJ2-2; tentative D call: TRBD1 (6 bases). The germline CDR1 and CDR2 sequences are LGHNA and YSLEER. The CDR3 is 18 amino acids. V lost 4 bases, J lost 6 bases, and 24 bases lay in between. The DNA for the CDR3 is TGCGCCAGCAGCCGCCAAGGGATGGCAGGGGTTTTAGCCGGGGAGCTGTTTTTT. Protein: CASSRQGMAGVLAGELFF.

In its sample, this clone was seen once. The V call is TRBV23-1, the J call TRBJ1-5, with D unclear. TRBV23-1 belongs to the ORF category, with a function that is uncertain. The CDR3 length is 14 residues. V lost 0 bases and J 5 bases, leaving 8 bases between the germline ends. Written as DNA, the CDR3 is TGCGCCAGCAGTCAATCGCTGGGAGATCAGCCCCAGCATTTT. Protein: CASSQSLGDQPQHF.

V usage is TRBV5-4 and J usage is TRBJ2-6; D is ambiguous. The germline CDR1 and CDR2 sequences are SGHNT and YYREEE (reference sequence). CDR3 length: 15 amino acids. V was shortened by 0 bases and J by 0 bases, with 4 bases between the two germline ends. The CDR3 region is CASSLEHSGANVLTF. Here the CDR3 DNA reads TGTGCCAGCAGCTTGGAGCACTCTGGGGCCAACGTCCTGACTTTC.

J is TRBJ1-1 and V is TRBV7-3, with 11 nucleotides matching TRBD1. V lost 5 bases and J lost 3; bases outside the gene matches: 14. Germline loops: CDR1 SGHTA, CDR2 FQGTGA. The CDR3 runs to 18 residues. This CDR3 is CASSKWTGGVSQDTEAFF. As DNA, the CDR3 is TGTGCCAGCAGCAAATGGACAGGGGGCGTTAGTCAGGACACTGAAGCTTTCTTT.

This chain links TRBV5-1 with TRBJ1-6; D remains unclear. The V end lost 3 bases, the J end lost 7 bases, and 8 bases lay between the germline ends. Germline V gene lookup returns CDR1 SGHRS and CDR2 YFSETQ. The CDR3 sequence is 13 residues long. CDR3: CASSYIENSPLHF. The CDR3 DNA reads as TGCGCCAGCAGCTATATAGAGAATTCACCCCTCCACTTT. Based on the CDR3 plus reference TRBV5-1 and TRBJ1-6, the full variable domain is KAGVTQTPRYLIKTRGQQVTLSCSPISGHRSVSWYQQTPGQGLQFLFEYFSETQRNKGNFPGRFSGRQFSNSRSEMNVSTLELGDSALYLCASSYIENSPLHFGNGTRLTVT.

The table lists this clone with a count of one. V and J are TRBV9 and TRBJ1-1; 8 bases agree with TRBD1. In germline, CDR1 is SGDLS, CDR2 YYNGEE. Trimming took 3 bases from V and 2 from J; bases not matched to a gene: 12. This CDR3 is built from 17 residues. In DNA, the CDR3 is TGTGCCAGCAGCGAGGGGACAGGTGGGGGTCTAAACACTGAAGCTTTCTTT. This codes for CASSEGTGGGLNTEAFF. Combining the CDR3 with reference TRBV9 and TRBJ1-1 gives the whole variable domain DSGVTQTPKHLITATGQRVTLRCSPRSGDLSVYWYQQSLDQGLQFLIQYYNGEERAKGNILERFSAQQFPDLHSELNLSSLELGDSALYFCASSEGTGGGLNTEAFFGQGTRLTVV.

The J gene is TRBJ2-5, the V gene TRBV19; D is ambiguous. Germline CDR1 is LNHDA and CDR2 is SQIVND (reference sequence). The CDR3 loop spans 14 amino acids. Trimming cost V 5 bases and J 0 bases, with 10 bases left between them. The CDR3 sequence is CASSLALYQETQYF. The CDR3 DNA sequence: TGTGCCAGTAGTTTGGCCTTGTACCAAGAGACCCAGTACTTC.

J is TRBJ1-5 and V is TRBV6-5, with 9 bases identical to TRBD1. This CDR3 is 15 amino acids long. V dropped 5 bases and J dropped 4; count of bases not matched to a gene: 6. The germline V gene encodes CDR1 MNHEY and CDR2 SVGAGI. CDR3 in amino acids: CASSNAGTGNQPQHF. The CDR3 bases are TGTGCCAGCAGTAATGCCGGGACAGGGAATCAGCCCCAGCATTTT.

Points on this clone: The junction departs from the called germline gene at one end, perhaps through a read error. CDR3 amino acids: CASTLLASTDTQYF. The CDR3 bases are TGTGCCAGCACCTTACTAGCATCCACAGATACGCAGTATTTT. The genes are TRBV7-9 and TRBJ2-3; D may be TRBD2 (6 bases). The length of the CDR3 is 14 residues. CDR1 and CDR2 (germline): SEHNR, FQNEAQ (reference sequence).

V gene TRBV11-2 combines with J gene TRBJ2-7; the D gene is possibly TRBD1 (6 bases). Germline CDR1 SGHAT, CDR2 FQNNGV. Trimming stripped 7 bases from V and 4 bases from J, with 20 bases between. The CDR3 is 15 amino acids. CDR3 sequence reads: CASIDSGTPFYEQYF. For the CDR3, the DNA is TGTGCCAGCATCGATTCCGGGACACCCTTTTACGAGCAGTACTTC.

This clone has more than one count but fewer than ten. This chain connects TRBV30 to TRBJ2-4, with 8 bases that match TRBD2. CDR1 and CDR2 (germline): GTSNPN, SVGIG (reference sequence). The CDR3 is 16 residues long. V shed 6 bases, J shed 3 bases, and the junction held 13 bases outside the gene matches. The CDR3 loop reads CACRAGVGIGKNIQYF. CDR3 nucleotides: TGTGCCTGCCGAGCGGGGGTAGGGATAGGCAAAAACATTCAGTACTTC.

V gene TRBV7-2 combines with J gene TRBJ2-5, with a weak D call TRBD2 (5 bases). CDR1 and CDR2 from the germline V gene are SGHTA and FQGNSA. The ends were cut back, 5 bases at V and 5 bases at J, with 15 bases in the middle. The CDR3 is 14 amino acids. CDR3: CASSLLGPQETQYF. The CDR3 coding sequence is TGTGCCAGCAGCCTACTAGGCCCGCAGGAGACCCAGTACTTC.

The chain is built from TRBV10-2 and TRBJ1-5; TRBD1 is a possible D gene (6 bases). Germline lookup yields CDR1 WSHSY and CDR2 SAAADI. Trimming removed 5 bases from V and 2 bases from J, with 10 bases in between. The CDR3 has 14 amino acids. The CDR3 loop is CASSWTDRNQPQHF. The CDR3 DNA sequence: TGCGCCAGCAGTTGGACAGACCGCAATCAGCCCCAGCATTTT.

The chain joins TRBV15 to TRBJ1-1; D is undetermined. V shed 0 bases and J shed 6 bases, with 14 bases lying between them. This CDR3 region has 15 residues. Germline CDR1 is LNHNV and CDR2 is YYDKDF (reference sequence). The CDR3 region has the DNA TGTGCCACCAGCAGAGATTATCGTAACGGGGCTGAAGCTTTCTTT. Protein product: CATSRDYRNGAEAFF.